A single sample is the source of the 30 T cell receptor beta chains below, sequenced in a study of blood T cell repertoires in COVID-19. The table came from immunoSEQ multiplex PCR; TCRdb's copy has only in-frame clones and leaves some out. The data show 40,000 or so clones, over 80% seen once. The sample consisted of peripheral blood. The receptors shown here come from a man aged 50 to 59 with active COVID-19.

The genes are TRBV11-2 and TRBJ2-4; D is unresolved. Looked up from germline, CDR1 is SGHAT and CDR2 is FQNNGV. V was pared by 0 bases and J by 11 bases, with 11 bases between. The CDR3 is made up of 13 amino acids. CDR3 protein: CASSLDVATVQYF. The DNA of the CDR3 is TGTGCCAGCAGCTTAGATGTTGCGACTGTTCAGTACTTC.

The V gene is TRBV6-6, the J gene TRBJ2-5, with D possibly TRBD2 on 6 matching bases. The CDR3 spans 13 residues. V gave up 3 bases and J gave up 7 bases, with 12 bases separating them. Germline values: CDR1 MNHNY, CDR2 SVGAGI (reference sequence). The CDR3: CASSYAPGGTQYF. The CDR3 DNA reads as TGTGCCAGCAGTTATGCGCCCGGGGGGACCCAGTACTTC.

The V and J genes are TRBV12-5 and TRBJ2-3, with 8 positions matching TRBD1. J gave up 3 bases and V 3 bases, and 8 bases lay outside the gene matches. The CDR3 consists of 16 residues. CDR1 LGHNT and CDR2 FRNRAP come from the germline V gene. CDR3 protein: CASGLGTGLGTDTQYF. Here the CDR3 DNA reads TGTGCTAGTGGTTTAGGGACAGGTCTGGGAACAGATACGCAGTATTTT.

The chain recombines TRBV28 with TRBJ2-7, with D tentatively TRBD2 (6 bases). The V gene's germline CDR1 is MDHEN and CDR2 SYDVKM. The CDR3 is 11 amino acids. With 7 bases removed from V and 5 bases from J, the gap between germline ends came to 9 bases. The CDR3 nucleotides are TGTGCCAGCACTAGCGCCCACGAGCAGTACTTC. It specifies CASTSAHEQYF.

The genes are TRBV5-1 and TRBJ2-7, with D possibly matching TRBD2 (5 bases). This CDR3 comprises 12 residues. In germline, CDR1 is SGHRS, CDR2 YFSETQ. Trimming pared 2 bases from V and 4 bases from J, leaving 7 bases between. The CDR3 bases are TGCGCCAGCAGCTTTTCGGGGTACGAGCAGTACTTC. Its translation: CASSFSGYEQYF.

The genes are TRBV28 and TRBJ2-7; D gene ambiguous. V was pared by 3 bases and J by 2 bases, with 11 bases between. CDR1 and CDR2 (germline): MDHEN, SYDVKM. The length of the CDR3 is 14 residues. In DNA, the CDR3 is TGTGCCAGCAGTTTTGGGCTTACCGCCTACGAGCAGTACTTC. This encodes CASSFGLTAYEQYF.

The CDR3 loop is CASSLSPTGNTEAFF. CDR3 coding DNA: TGTGCCAGCAGTTTATCACCCACAGGGAACACTGAAGCTTTCTTT. The chain joins TRBV27 to TRBJ1-1; TRBD1 might be the D (5 bases). V was trimmed by 0 bases and J by 1 base, leaving 9 bases between them. Germline V gives CDR1 MNHEY, CDR2 SMNVEV (reference sequence). The CDR3 consists of 15 residues.

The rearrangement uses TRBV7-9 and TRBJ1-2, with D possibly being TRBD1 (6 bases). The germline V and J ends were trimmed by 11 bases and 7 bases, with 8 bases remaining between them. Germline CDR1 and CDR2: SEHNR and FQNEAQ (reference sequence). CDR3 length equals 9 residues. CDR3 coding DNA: TGTGCCGGGGGCGGTGGCTACACCTTC. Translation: CAGGGGYTF.

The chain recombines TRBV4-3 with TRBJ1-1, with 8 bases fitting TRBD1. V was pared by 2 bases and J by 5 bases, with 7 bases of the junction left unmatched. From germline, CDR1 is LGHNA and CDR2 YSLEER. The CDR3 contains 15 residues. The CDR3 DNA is TGCGCCAGCAGCCAATCAGACAGGGGAGGTACTGAAGCTTTCTTT. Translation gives CASSQSDRGGTEAFF.

The CDR3 nucleotides read TGTGCCAGCAGTGACTCGTCTATTATTATCACCATAAAGAGCACAGATACGCAGTATTTT. This sequence encodes CASSDSSIIITIKSTDTQYF. The V call is TRBV6-4, the J call TRBJ2-3, with D hard to call. V lost 0 bases and J 0 bases, leaving 22 bases between the germline ends. This CDR3 is built from 20 residues. CDR1 and CDR2 (germline): MRHNA, SNTAGT.

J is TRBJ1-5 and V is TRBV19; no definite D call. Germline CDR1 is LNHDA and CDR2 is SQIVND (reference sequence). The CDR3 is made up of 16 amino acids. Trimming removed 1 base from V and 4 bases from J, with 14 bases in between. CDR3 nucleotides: TGTGCCAGTAGTATAGGGAGGGCACTAAAGAATCAGCCCCAGCATTTT. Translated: CASSIGRALKNQPQHF.

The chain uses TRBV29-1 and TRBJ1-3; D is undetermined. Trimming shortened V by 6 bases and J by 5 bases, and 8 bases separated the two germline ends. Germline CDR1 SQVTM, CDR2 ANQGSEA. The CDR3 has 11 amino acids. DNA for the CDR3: TGCAGCGTGGCGGATAGAAACACCATATATTTT. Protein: CSVADRNTIYF.

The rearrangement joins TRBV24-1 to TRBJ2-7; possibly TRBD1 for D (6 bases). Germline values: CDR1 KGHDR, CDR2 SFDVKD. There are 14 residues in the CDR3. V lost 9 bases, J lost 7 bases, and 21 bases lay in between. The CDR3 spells CATSPATSGAEQYF. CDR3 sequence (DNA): TGTGCCACCTCACCGGCGACTTCAGGGGCGGAGCAGTACTTC.

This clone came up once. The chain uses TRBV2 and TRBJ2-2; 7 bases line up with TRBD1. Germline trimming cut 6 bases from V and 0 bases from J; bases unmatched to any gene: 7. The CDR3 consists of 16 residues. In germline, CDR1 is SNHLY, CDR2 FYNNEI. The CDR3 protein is CASRPKGQTNTGELFF. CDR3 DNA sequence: TGTGCCAGCAGGCCCAAGGGACAGACGAACACCGGGGAGCTGTTTTTT.

The CDR3 DNA reads as TGTGCCAGCAGCTTGGTAGGGTCAGGGACAGGGGGGCACGAGCAGTACTTC. It specifies CASSLVGSGTGGHEQYF. V gene TRBV5-5 combines with J gene TRBJ2-7; 11 bases are a match to TRBD1. This CDR3 is built from 17 residues. J lost 5 bases, V lost 0 bases, and 10 bases had no gene match. Germline CDR1 is SGHKS and CDR2 is YYEKEE (reference sequence).

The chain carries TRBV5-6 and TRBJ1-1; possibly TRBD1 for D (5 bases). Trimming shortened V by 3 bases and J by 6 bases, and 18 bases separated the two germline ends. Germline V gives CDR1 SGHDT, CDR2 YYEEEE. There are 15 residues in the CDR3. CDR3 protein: CASSWGGTGRSEAFF. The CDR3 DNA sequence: TGTGCCAGCAGCTGGGGAGGGACGGGAAGATCTGAAGCTTTCTTT.

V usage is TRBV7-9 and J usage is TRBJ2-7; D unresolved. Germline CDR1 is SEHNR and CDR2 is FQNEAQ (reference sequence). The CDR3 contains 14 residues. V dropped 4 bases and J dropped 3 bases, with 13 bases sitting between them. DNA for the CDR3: TGTGCCAGCAGCTCCACGGGTCCCCTCTACGAGCAGTACTTC. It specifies CASSSTGPLYEQYF.

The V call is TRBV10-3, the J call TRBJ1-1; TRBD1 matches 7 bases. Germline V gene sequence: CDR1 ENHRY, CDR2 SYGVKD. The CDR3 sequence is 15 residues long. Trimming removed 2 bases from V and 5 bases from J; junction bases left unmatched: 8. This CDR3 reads CAISEKVRGSTEAFF. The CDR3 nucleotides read TGTGCCATCAGTGAGAAGGTCAGGGGGTCGACTGAAGCTTTCTTT.

The CDR3 DNA follows: TGCGCCAGCAGTCGCGGACAGGGCAACACTGAAGCTTTCTTT. Translated: CASSRGQGNTEAFF. The chain links TRBV23-1 to TRBJ1-1; 8 bases fit TRBD1. TRBV23-1 is flagged as an ORF with uncertain function. V shed 4 bases and J 2 bases; nucleotides not matched to a gene: 3. This CDR3 has 14 amino acids.

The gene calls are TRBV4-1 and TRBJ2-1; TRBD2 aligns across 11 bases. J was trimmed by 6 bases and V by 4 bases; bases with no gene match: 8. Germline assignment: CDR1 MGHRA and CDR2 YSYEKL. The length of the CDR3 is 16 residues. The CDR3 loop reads CASSRLLAGDRNEQFF. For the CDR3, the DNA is TGCGCCAGCAGCCGCCTACTAGCGGGAGATCGCAATGAGCAGTTCTTC.

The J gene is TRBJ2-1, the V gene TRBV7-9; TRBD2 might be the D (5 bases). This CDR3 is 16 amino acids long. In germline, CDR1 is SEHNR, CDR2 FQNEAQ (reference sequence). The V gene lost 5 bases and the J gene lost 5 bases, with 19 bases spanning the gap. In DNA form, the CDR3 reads TGTGCCAGCAGCCCGGAGGAAAGACTTTCCCACAATGAGCAGTTCTTC. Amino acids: CASSPEERLSHNEQFF.

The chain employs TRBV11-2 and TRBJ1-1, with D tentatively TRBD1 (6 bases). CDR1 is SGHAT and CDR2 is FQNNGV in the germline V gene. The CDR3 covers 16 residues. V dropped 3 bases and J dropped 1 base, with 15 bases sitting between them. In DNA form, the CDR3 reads TGTGCCAGCAGCTTGACATGGGGACATAAGAACACTGAAGCTTTCTTT. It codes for CASSLTWGHKNTEAFF.

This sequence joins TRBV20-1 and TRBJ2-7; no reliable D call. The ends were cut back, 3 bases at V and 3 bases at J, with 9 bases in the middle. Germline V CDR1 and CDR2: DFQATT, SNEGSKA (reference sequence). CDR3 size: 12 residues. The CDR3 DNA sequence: TGCAGTGCTAGTGGCGCGCTCTACGAGCAGTACTTC. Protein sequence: CSASGALYEQYF.

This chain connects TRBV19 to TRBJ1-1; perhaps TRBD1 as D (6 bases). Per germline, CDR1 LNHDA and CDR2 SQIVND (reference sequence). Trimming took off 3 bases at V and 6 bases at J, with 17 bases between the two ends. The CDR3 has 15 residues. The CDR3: CASSILIQGQSEAFF. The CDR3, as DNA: TGTGCCAGTAGTATTTTGATACAGGGCCAGTCTGAAGCTTTCTTT.

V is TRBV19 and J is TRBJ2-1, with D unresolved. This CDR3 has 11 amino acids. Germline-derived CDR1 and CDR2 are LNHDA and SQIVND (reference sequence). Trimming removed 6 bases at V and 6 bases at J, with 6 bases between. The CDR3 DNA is TGTGCCAGTAGGAACACCAATGAGCAGTTCTTC. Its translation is CASRNTNEQFF.

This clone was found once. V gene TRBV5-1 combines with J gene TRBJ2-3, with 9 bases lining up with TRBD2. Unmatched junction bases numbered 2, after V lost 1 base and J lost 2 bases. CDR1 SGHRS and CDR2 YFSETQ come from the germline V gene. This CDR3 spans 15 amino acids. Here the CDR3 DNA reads TGCGCCAGCAGCTTGAGCGGGGGGCCCACAGATACGCAGTATTTT. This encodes CASSLSGGPTDTQYF.

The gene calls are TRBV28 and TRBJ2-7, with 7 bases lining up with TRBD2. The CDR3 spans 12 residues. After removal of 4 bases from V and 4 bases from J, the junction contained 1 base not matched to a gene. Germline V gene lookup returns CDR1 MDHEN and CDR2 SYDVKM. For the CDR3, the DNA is TGTGCCAGCAGTTGGGGGGGATACGAGCAGTACTTC. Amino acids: CASSWGGYEQYF.

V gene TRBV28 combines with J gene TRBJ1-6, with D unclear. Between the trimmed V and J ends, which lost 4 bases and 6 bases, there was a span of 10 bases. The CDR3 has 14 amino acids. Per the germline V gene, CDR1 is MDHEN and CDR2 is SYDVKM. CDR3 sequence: CASSSTGPNSPLHF. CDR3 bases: TGTGCCAGCAGTTCAACGGGTCCTAATTCACCCCTCCACTTT. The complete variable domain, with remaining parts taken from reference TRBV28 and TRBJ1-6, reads DVKVTQSSRYLVKRTGEKVFLECVQDMDHENMFWYRQDPGLGLRLIYFSYDVKMKEKGDIPEGYSVSREKKERFSLILESASTNQTSMYLCASSSTGPNSPLHFGNGTRLTVT.

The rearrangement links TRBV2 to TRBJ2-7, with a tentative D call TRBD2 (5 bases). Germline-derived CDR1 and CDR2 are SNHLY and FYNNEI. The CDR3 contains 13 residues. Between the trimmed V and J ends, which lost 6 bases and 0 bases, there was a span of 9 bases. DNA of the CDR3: TGTGCCAGCAGCGCCGGGGTCTCCTACGAGCAGTACTTC. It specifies CASSAGVSYEQYF. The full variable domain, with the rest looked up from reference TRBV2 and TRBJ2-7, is EPEVTQTPSHQVTQMGQEVILRCVPISNHLYFYWYRQILGQKVEFLVSFYNNEISEKSEIFDDQFSVERPDGSNFTLKIRSTKLEDSAMYFCASSAGVSYEQYFGPGTRLTVT.

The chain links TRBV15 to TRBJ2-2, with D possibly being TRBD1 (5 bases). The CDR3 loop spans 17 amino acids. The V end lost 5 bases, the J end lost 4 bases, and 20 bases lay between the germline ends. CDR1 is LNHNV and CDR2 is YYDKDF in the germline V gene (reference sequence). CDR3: CATSAKQAFFVTGELFF. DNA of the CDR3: TGTGCCACCAGCGCAAAACAGGCGTTTTTCGTCACCGGGGAGCTGTTTTTT.